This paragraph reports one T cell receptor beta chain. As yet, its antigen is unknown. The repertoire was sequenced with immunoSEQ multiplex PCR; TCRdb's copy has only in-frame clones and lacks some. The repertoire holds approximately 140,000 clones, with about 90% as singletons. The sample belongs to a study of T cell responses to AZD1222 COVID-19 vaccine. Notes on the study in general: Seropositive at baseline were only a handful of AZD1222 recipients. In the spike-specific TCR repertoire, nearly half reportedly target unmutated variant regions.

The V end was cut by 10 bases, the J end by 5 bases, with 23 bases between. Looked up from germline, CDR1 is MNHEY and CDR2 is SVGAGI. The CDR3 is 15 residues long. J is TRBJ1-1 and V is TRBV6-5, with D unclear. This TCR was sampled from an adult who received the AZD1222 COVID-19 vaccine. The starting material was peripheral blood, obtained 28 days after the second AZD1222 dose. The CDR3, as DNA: TGTGCCACTATCCGTAACCTGGGGAAGTGGACTGAAGCTTTCTTT. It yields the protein CATIRNLGKWTEAFF.